Following are 18 T cell receptor beta chains from one sample sequenced in a study of T-cell reconstitution after alpha-beta-depleted transplantation in children. The TCRbeta library was prepared with unique molecular identifiers. Via MiXCR, TCRdb re-called the PCR reads, giving one row per CDR3 protein. This table holds under 300,000 distinct CDR3 sequences, approximately 10% found once. Material: peripheral blood, obtained 180 days after TCRalphabeta/CD19-depleted stem cell transplant. These receptors were taken from a male patient between 2 and 9 years old who had a stem cell transplant for chronic granulomatous disease, so the T cells may come from the graft donor.

The rearrangement joins TRBV19 to TRBJ2-1; 9 bases are a match to TRBD2. The V and J ends lost 3 bases and 7 bases, in that order; junction bases with no gene match: 7. The CDR3 is 15 amino acids. CDR1 and CDR2 from the germline V gene are LNHDA and SQIVND (reference sequence). In nucleotides, the CDR3 is TGTGCCAGTAGTATTCCTAGCGGGACGGGAAATGAGCAGTTCTTC. Protein sequence: CASSIPSGTGNEQFF.

On this clonotype: A much larger clone sits a single nucleotide away, making a read error possible. The rearrangement uses TRBV28 and TRBJ2-3; D call uncertain. The CDR3 runs to 13 residues. Germline V lookup: CDR1 MDHEN, CDR2 SYDVKM. Trimming shortened V by 3 bases and J by 11 bases, and 15 bases separated the two germline ends. CDR3 bases: TGTGCCAGCAGTTTTGACGGGCGGTGGGAGCAGTATTTT. Its translation is CASSFDGRWEQYF.

This clonotype was recorded at least ten times. The gene calls are TRBV7-3 and TRBJ2-1; 11 nucleotides align to TRBD2. Germline values: CDR1 SGHTA, CDR2 FQGTGA. The CDR3 is made up of 17 amino acids. Unmatched junction bases numbered 6, after V lost 5 bases and J lost 0 bases. The CDR3 region has the DNA TGTGCCAGCAGCGAGACTAGCGGGACAAGCTCCTACAATGAGCAGTTCTTC. Encoded protein: CASSETSGTSSYNEQFF. Complete variable domain (other parts from reference TRBV7-3 and TRBJ2-1): GAGVSQTPSNKVTEKGKYVELRCDPISGHTALYWYRQSLGQGPEFLIYFQGTGAADDSGLPNDRFFAVRPEGSVSTLKIQRTERGDSAVYLCASSETSGTSSYNEQFFGPGTRLTVL.

This clonotype was detected ten times or more. This rearrangement joins TRBV5-1 to TRBJ2-1; tentative D call: TRBD2 (6 bases). Germline CDR1 and CDR2: SGHRS and YFSETQ. Trimming pared 0 bases from V and 8 bases from J, leaving 15 bases between. The CDR3 sequence is 15 residues long. For the CDR3, the DNA is TGCGCCAGCAGCTTGGGTAATCGACTAGTATATGAGCAGTTCTTC. It encodes CASSLGNRLVYEQFF.

This clonotype appeared many times. This chain connects TRBV12-3 or TRBV12-4 to TRBJ1-3; TRBD1 is a possible D gene (6 bases). The length of the CDR3 is 19 residues. Trimming shortened V by 6 bases and J by 0 bases, and 24 bases separated the two germline ends. The CDR3 DNA sequence: TGTGCCAGCAGGGGTTTTTGGGACAACGCTTCTCCCTCTGGAAACACCATATATTTT. Translating it yields CASRGFWDNASPSGNTIYF.

This clonotype has a count of ten or more. The CDR3 DNA reads as TGTGCCAGCAGTTTATTTACGGCGGGCTCCTACAATGAGCAGTTCTTC. Translation: CASSLFTAGSYNEQFF. The chain links TRBV12-3 or TRBV12-4 to TRBJ2-1; tentative D call: TRBD2 (5 bases). Between the trimmed V and J ends, which lost 2 bases and 0 bases, there was a span of 11 bases. This CDR3 is 16 amino acids long.

This clonotype was observed many times. This chain uses TRBV12-3 or TRBV12-4 with TRBJ2-4, with D perhaps TRBD2 (5 bases). The CDR3 has 13 residues. V was shortened by 2 bases and J by 8 bases, with 10 bases between the two germline ends. DNA for the CDR3: TGTGCCAGCAGTTTAAGGACCGGGGACATTCAGTACTTC. This translates into CASSLRTGDIQYF.

This clonotype was detected a few times. The rearrangement uses TRBV7-9 and TRBJ2-5; D call uncertain. The length of the CDR3 is 15 residues. Between the trimmed V and J ends, which lost 5 bases and 2 bases, there was a span of 15 bases. Germline V gene lookup returns CDR1 SEHNR and CDR2 FQNEAQ (reference sequence). The CDR3 reads CASSPTQDFQETQYF. The CDR3 bases are TGTGCCAGCAGCCCAACCCAGGATTTTCAAGAGACCCAGTACTTC.

This clonotype was picked up many times. The V call is TRBV7-9, the J call TRBJ2-3; TRBD2 matches 7 bases. The CDR3 is 16 residues long. Germline V gene data show CDR1 as SEHNR and CDR2 as FQNEAQ (reference sequence). V gave up 4 bases and J gave up 4 bases; unmatched junction bases: 11. DNA of the CDR3: TGTGCCAGCAGCTCCGGACTAGAAGAGGCCGCAGATACGCAGTATTTT. As protein: CASSSGLEEAADTQYF.

This clonotype came up many times. The chain is built from TRBV5-1 and TRBJ2-5, with TRBD1 matching over 7 bases. CDR1 is SGHRS and CDR2 is YFSETQ in the germline V gene. The CDR3 extends over 14 amino acids. Trimming at V came to 4 bases and at J to 4 bases, leaving 7 bases not matched to a gene. In DNA, the CDR3 is TGCGCCAGCAGCACCCCAGGGACAGTAGAGACCCAGTACTTC. Amino acid sequence: CASSTPGTVETQYF.

This clonotype was observed many times. The chain is built from TRBV20-1 and TRBJ2-4; D ambiguous. V was clipped by 0 bases and J by 6 bases, with 3 bases between them. This CDR3 comprises 11 residues. Germline V gene sequence: CDR1 DFQATT, CDR2 SNEGSKA (reference sequence). CDR3 region: CSAREGNIQYF. CDR3 nucleotides: TGCAGTGCTAGAGAAGGAAACATTCAGTACTTC.

This clonotype was counted at least ten times. V gene TRBV12-3 or TRBV12-4 combines with J gene TRBJ2-1; D is unresolved. Trimming left V 3 bases short and J 9 bases short, with 9 bases between. The CDR3 covers 12 residues. CDR3: CASSLAMGEQFF. CDR3 DNA: TGTGCCAGCAGTTTGGCGATGGGTGAGCAGTTCTTC.

This clonotype was observed at least ten times. V usage is TRBV7-2 and J usage is TRBJ1-2; D is unclear. This CDR3 is built from 16 residues. V was trimmed by 5 bases and J by 4 bases, leaving 20 bases between them. CDR1 and CDR2 (germline): SGHTA, FQGNSA. CDR3 sequence: CASSPGPYHDSYGYTF. CDR3 nucleotides: TGTGCCAGCAGCCCCGGACCTTACCATGATTCCTATGGCTACACCTTC.

The sample holds many counts of this clonotype. The chain joins TRBV20-1 to TRBJ1-6; D not resolved. V dropped 1 base and J dropped 2 bases, with 9 bases sitting between them. Germline loops: CDR1 DFQATT, CDR2 SNEGSKA (reference sequence). CDR3 length: 15 amino acids. CDR3 nucleotide sequence: TGCAGTGCTAGAGGGGTACAGACCTATAATTCACCCCTCCACTTT. Its protein product is CSARGVQTYNSPLHF.

This clonotype was counted many times. The chain couples TRBV20-1 to TRBJ2-3; D might be TRBD1 or TRBD2, each matching 5 bases. CDR3 length: 20 amino acids. Looked up from germline, CDR1 is DFQATT and CDR2 is SNEGSKA (reference sequence). The V end lost 0 bases, the J end lost 3 bases, and 28 bases lay between the germline ends. The CDR3 protein is CSARDDLGGTRQRLTDTQYF. Written as DNA, the CDR3 is TGCAGTGCTAGAGATGACCTAGGAGGAACCCGACAGAGGTTAACAGATACGCAGTATTTT.

This sequence joins TRBV20-1 and TRBJ2-1; possibly TRBD1 for D (6 bases). V was cut by 2 bases and J by 0 bases, with 23 bases left in between. The CDR3 covers 19 residues. The germline V gene has CDR1 DFQATT and CDR2 SNEGSKA (reference sequence). The CDR3 loop reads CSARMDLAWGPGSYNEQFF. CDR3 DNA sequence: TGCAGTGCTAGAATGGATTTAGCGTGGGGGCCGGGCTCCTACAATGAGCAGTTCTTC.

This chain links TRBV5-4 with TRBJ2-2; TRBD2 matches 7 bases. The CDR3 covers 15 residues. J gave up 3 bases and V 4 bases, and 6 bases lay outside the gene matches. The germline V gene encodes CDR1 SGHNT and CDR2 YYREEE (reference sequence). CDR3 protein: CASSKRGGDTGELFF. CDR3 in DNA: TGTGCCAGCAGCAAGCGGGGAGGAGACACCGGGGAGCTGTTTTTT.

This clonotype has a count of ten or more. The chain joins TRBV7-2 to TRBJ2-1; D may be TRBD1 or TRBD2 (5 bases each). CDR1 is SGHTA and CDR2 is FQGNSA in the germline V gene. The CDR3 is made up of 17 amino acids. Deletions cut 2 bases from V and 2 bases from J, with 16 bases between. CDR3 DNA sequence: TGTGCCAGCAGCTTAACCGGGACCTCCCCCCCCTACAATGAGCAGTTCTTC. Translated, it gives CASSLTGTSPPYNEQFF.